This entry concerns a single T cell receptor beta chain. Its antigen has not been determined. No much larger clone is present one base from it, and per-base qualities are unavailable. The entire isolated RNA was reverse transcribed using the High Capacity cDNA Reverse Transcription Kit, and thus expressed TCRB transcripts were sequenced. Deep immunoSEQ sequencing was performed on naive, central memory and regulatory T cell samples, with an average of roughly 3.5 million total reads per sample. Sorted cells were lysed in RLT buffer, and RNA was extracted using DNase-treated RNeasy Micro or Mini kits according to cell number. Each cell subset was processed separately to prevent cross-contamination, with patient and healthy donor samples processed together. The immunoSEQ multiplex PCR was used to amplify TCRB sequences from cDNA, generating 87-bp fragments that spanned the CDR3 region. The amplicons were sequenced using the Illumina HiSeq platform. As for the authors' bioinformatics: Synthetic template baselines were used to correct PCR bias computationally, reads within Hamming distance 2 were collapsed together, and singletons that could not be merged were discarded. Reads were aligned against IMGT to assign V, D and J genes, CDR3 length and insertions or deletions at six rearrangement sites. Within each subset, clonotype counts were normalized to sorted cell number, after which true diversity and Gini coefficients were computed with the tcR R package. The overlap coefficient, calculated on TCRB nucleotide sequences, was used to measure repertoire sharing. Out-of-frame TCRB sequences from naive cells were analyzed to stand in for the pre-selection repertoire. The immuneACCESS repertoire file appears here via TCRdb, limited to in-frame rearrangements. These files lack a portion of the clones; in checked studies, under half of the deficit traces to unresolved V genes, and the cause of the others is not known. Clone size and V and J calls were adopted from that table, with D and trimming inferred from the DNA. The sample table lists some 900,000 clones, roughly 15% of them with a count of one. Around 0.02% of the sample lies in the top ten.

This sample stems from a study of beta chain features in type 1 diabetes (dated by TCRdb to about 2018). Describing the broader study: Patients and healthy donors did not differ in mean age, gender distribution, total cell number or subset yield. Across all samples, approximately 100 million sorted cells were examined, and cell number per subset correlated strongly with RNA yield. In the study, TCRB repertoires of sorted circulating CD4+ T cell subsets from recently diagnosed type 1 diabetes patients were compared with those of matched healthy donors. Naive and central memory subsets were obtained from all 30 or so donors, but regulatory and stem cell-like memory subsets were isolated from only 8 patients and about 8 healthy donors.

CDR1 and CDR2, looked up from the germline V gene, are MNHEY and SVGAGI. The CDR3 covers 13 residues, taking in both the cysteine and the phenylalanine. The only DNA kept is the CDR3, 39 bases in frame from the first base. The junction shows trimming of 7 bases on V and 4 bases on J, and the gene matches do not reach 6 bases of it. The investigation overall reported the following: The naive, central memory and regulatory TCRB repertoires appeared to resemble one another more closely among patients than among healthy donors. Because cDNA was sequenced instead of genomic DNA, activated cells with high expression could be over-represented, although the groups did not differ in activation or CD3 levels. A moderate but significant shortening of TCRB CDR3 length was observed in type 1 diabetes patients in all four CD4+ subsets. Patients with type 1 diabetes made fewer insertions and deleted more nucleotides at VDJ recombination sites, implying thymic rearrangement abnormalities. Because the HLA sub-analyses included only small numbers of individuals, any influence of HLA type on TCRB rearrangement was left unresolved. Shorter templates might be favored by PCR, yet because patient and control samples were amplified and corrected together, any such skew would affect both groups equally.

Each donor gave one peripheral blood draw, averaging around 0.11 L, which was collected into heparinised tubes. A BD FACSAria II was used to sort naive, central memory, regulatory and stem cell-like memory CD4+ T cells with a panel that included CD45RO, CCR7, CD25, CD127, CD95 and CD27. Purity was above 95% for every sorted population. PBMCs were isolated immediately by Lymphoprep density gradient centrifugation and stained directly without culture. So that batch effects would be minimized, each experiment stained and sorted samples in pairs, pairing one healthy donor with one patient. The source material was naive CD4+ T cells from blood. Reading the label with the study, this specimen's cell subset or site is: true naive CD4+ T cells. The clonotype originates from a woman aged 18-30 years in good health. The sequence links TRBV6-5 to TRBJ1-2; 7 bases in between match TRBD1. The CDR3 protein: CASTRDSPYGYTF. Here is the DNA: TGTGCCAGCACCCGGGACAGCCCCTATGGCTACACCTTC.